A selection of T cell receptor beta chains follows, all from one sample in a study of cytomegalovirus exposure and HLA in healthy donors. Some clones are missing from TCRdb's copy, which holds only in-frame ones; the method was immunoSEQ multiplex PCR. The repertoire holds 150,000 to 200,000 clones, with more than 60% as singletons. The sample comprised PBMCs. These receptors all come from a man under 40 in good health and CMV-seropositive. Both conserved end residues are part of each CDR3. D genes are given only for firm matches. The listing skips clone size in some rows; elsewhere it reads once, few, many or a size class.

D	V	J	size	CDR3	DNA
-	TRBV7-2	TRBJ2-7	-	CASSPLSLARSYEQYF	TGTGCCAGCAGCCCCCTCTCCCTAGCGCGCTCCTACGAGCAGTACTTC
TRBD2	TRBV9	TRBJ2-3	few	CASSVGSGTLSTDTQYF	TGTGCCAGCAGCGTTGGTAGCGGGACCCTAAGCACAGATACGCAGTATTTT
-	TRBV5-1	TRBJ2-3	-	CASSLLYSGDTQYF	TGCGCCAGCAGCTTGCTATACTCAGGAGATACGCAGTATTTT
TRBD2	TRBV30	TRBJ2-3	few	CAWKLAGGPSTQYF	TGTGCCTGGAAATTAGCGGGAGGGCCAAGTACGCAGTATTTT
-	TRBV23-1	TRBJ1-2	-	CASSQLPFTEANYGYTF	TGCGCCAGCAGCCAATTACCCTTCACAGAAGCTAACTATGGCTACACCTTC
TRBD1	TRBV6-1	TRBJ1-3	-	CASSDPGQGSSGNTIYF	TGTGCCAGCAGTGACCCGGGACAGGGGTCCTCTGGAAACACCATATATTTT
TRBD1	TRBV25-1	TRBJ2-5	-	CASSVQGAAETQYF	TGTGCCAGCAGTGTACAGGGGGCCGCGGAGACCCAGTACTTC
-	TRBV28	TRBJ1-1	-	CASSFQGFSRNTEAFF	TGTGCCAGCAGTTTCCAGGGTTTCTCGAGGAACACTGAAGCTTTCTTT
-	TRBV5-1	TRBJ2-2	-	CASSLDTGGDTGELFF	TGCGCCAGCAGCTTGGATACAGGTGGAGACACCGGGGAGCTGTTTTTT
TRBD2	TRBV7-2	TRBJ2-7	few	CASSLAGGPSYEQYF	TGTGCCAGCAGCTTGGCGGGAGGGCCGTCCTACGAGCAGTACTTC
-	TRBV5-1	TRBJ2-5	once	CASSRSYREETQYF	TGCGCCAGCAGCCGATCTTACAGGGAGGAGACCCAGTACTTC
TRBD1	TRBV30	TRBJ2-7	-	CAWQGTGYDEQYF	TGTGCTTGGCAGGGGACAGGGTATGACGAGCAGTACTTC
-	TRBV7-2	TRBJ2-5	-	CASSLIFQGTKTQYF	TGTGCCAGCAGCTTAATTTTCCAGGGAACGAAGACCCAGTACTTC
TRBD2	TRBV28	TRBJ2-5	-	CASTPGLVMYQETQYF	TGTGCCAGCACCCCCGGACTAGTGATGTACCAAGAGACCCAGTACTTC
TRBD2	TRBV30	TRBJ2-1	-	CAWSSLGREGNEQFF	TGTGCCTGGAGTTCCCTGGGGCGGGAGGGCAATGAGCAGTTCTTC
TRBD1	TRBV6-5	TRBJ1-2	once	CASGVPGQNYGYTF	TGTGCCAGCGGCGTTCCGGGACAGAACTATGGCTACACCTTC
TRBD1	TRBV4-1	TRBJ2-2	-	CASSQATGANTGELFF	TGCGCCAGCAGCCAAGCGACAGGGGCGAACACCGGGGAGCTGTTTTTT
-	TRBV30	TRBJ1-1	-	CAWTGSKWTEAFF	TGTGCCTGGACAGGGTCGAAGTGGACTGAAGCTTTCTTT
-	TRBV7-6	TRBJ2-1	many	CASSLGDGGWNSNEQFF	TGTGCCAGCAGCTTAGGTGATGGGGGGTGGAACTCCAATGAGCAGTTCTTC
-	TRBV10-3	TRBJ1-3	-	CAISVKRVRSGNTIYF	TGTGCCATCAGTGTTAAGAGGGTTCGATCTGGAAACACCATATATTTT
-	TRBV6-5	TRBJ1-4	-	CASSYSSQQNEKLFF	TGTGCCAGCAGTTACTCGTCACAGCAAAATGAAAAACTGTTTTTT
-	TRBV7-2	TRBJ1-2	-	CASSPMRHDDYGYTF	TGTGCCAGCAGCCCAATGAGGCATGATGACTATGGCTACACCTTC
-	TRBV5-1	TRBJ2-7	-	CASSLGSDLYEQYF	TGCGCCAGCAGCTTGGGTAGCGATCTCTACGAGCAGTACTTC
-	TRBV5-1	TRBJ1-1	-	CASSLYFGGLTTEAFF	TGCGCCAGCAGCTTGTATTTCGGGGGGTTAACCACTGAAGCTTTCTTT
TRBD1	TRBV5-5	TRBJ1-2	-	CASSLVLPDRARGGYTF	TGTGCCAGCAGCTTGGTTCTCCCTGACAGGGCGCGCGGTGGCTACACCTTC
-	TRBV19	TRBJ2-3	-	CASKGGVMTSTDTQYF	TGTGCCAGTAAGGGCGGGGTCATGACTAGCACAGATACGCAGTATTTT
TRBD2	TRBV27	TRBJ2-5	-	CASRGGLARETQYF	TGTGCCAGCAGAGGGGGACTAGCGAGAGAGACCCAGTACTTC
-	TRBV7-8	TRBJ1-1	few	CASSLVPGAAFF	TGTGCCAGCAGCTTAGTCCCAGGCGCGGCTTTCTTT
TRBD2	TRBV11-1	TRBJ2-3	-	CASSSPGGGGYTDTQYF	TGTGCCAGCAGCTCCCCCGGGGGGGGAGGGTACACAGATACGCAGTATTTT
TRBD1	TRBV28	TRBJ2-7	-	CASTQHTADRGREQYF	TGTGCCAGCACTCAACATACGGCGGACAGGGGGCGCGAGCAGTACTTC
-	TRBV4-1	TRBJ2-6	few	CASSQGRVFSGANVLTF	TGCGCCAGCAGCCAAGGCAGGGTTTTCTCTGGGGCCAACGTCCTGACTTTC
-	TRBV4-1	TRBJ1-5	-	CASSQVGNQPQHF	TGCGCCAGCAGCCAAGTAGGCAATCAGCCCCAGCATTTT
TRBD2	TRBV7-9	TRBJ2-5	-	CASSPIILTSGSDKETQYF	TGTGCCAGCAGCCCTATAATCCTGACTAGCGGTTCGGATAAAGAGACCCAGTACTTC
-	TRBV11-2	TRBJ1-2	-	CASSRTTGNYGYTF	TGTGCCAGCAGCAGGACTACCGGTAACTATGGCTACACCTTC
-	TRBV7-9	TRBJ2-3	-	CASSYSTDTQYF	TGTGCCAGCAGTTACTCCACAGATACGCAGTATTTT
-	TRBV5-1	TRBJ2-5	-	CASSLAAGYQETQYF	TGCGCCAGCAGCTTGGCCGCGGGGTACCAAGAGACCCAGTACTTC
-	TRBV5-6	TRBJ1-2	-	CASSIGHYYGYTF	TGTGCCAGCAGCATCGGACATTACTATGGCTACACCTTC
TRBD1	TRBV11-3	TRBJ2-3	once	CASRRGTVSTDTQYF	TGTGCCAGCAGAAGAGGGACAGTTAGCACAGATACGCAGTATTTT
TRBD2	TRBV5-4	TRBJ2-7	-	CASSLGPAGVPYEQYF	TGTGCCAGCAGCTTGGGCCCAGCGGGAGTTCCTTACGAGCAGTACTTC
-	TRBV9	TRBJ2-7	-	CASSVGQESYEQYF	TGTGCCAGCAGCGTAGGACAGGAGTCCTACGAGCAGTACTTC
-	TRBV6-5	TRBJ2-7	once	CASSSQSLPYEQYF	TGTGCCAGCAGCAGTCAGTCCTTGCCCTACGAGCAGTACTTC
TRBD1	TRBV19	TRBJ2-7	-	CASRSTGESYEQYF	TGTGCCAGTCGATCCACAGGGGAATCCTACGAGCAGTACTTC
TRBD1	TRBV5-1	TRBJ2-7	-	CASSTLRQGVIAKQYF	TGCGCCAGCAGCACATTGCGACAGGGCGTGATTGCAAAGCAGTACTTC
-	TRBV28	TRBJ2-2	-	CASSPNRNTGELFF	TGTGCCAGCAGCCCGAACAGGAACACCGGGGAGCTGTTTTTT
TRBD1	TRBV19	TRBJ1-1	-	CATGRLDRDTEAFF	TGTGCCACGGGAAGACTGGACAGGGACACTGAAGCTTTCTTT
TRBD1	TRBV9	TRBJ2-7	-	CASSSWTGATPYEQYF	TGTGCCAGCAGCTCCTGGACAGGGGCAACACCCTACGAGCAGTACTTC
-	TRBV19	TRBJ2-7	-	CASSSPTFSYEQYF	TGTGCCAGTAGTTCCCCGACATTCTCCTACGAGCAGTACTTC
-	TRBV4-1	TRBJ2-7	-	CASSQDGPGPYEQYF	TGCGCCAGCAGCCAAGATGGGCCAGGCCCATACGAGCAGTACTTC
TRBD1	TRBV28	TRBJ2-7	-	CASSSATGGRYEQYF	TGTGCCAGCAGTTCGGCTACAGGGGGCAGATACGAGCAGTACTTC
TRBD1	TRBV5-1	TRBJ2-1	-	CASSKGPGQGESGQFF	TGCGCCAGCAGCAAGGGACCGGGACAGGGGGAGTCGGGGCAGTTCTTC
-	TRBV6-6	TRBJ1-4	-	CASSYISRINEKLFF	TGTGCCAGCAGTTACATCTCGCGGATAAATGAAAAACTGTTTTTT
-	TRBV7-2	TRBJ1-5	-	CASSLARGPQPQHF	TGTGCCAGCAGCTTAGCGCGGGGGCCTCAGCCCCAGCATTTT